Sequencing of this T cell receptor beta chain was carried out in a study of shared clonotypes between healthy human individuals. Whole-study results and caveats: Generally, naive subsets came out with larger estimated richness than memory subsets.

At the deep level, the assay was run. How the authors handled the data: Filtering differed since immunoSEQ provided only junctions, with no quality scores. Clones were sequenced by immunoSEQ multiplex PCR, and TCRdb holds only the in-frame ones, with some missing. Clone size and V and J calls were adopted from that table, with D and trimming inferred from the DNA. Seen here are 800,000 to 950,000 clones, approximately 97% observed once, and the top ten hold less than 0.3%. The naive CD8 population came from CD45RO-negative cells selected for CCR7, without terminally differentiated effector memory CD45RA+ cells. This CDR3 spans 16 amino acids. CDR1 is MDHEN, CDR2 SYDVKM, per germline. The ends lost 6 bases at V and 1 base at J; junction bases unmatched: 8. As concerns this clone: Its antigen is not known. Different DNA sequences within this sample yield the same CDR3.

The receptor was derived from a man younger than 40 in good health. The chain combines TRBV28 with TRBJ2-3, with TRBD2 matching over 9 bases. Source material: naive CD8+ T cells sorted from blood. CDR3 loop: CASSRETSGGTDTQYF. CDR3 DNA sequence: TGTGCCAGCAGCCGAGAGACTAGCGGAGGCACAGATACGCAGTATTTT.